This T cell receptor (beta chain) was identified in a study of blood T cell repertoires in COVID-19. In the study overall: The samples span acute and convalescent COVID-19 from the United States, Italy and Spain.

Repertoires were generated with immunoSEQ multiplex PCR, while TCRdb's copy carries only in-frame clones and drops some. The sample shows roughly 80,000 clones, 88% of them seen only once. Germline trimming cut 3 bases from V and 0 bases from J; bases unmatched to any gene: 3. The CDR3 runs 15 residues. Per the germline V gene, CDR1 is LGHNA and CDR2 is YNFKEQ. V usage is TRBV4-2 and J usage is TRBJ1-2; 8 nucleotides align to TRBD1. The sample taken for sequencing was peripheral blood. This receptor was identified in a man over 45 with active COVID-19. The CDR3 nucleotides read TGTGCCAGCAGCCAGGGACAGGCTCCTAACTATGGCTACACCTTC. Translating it yields CASSQGQAPNYGYTF.